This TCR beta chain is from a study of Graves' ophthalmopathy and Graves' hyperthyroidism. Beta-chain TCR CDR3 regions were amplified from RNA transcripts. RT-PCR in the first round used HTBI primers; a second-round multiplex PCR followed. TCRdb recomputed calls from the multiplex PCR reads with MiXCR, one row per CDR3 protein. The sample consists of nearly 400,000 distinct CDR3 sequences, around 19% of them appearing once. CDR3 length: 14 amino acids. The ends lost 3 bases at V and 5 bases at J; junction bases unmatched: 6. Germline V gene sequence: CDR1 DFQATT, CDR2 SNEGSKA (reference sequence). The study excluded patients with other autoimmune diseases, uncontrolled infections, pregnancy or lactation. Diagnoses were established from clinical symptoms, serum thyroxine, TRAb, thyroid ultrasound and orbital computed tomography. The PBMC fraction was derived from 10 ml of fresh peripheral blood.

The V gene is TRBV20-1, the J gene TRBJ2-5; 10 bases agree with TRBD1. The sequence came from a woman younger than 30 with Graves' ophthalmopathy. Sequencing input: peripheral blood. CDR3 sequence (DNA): TGCAGTGCTAGCGAGCCGGGACAGGGGGAGACCCAGTACTTC. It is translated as CSASEPGQGETQYF.